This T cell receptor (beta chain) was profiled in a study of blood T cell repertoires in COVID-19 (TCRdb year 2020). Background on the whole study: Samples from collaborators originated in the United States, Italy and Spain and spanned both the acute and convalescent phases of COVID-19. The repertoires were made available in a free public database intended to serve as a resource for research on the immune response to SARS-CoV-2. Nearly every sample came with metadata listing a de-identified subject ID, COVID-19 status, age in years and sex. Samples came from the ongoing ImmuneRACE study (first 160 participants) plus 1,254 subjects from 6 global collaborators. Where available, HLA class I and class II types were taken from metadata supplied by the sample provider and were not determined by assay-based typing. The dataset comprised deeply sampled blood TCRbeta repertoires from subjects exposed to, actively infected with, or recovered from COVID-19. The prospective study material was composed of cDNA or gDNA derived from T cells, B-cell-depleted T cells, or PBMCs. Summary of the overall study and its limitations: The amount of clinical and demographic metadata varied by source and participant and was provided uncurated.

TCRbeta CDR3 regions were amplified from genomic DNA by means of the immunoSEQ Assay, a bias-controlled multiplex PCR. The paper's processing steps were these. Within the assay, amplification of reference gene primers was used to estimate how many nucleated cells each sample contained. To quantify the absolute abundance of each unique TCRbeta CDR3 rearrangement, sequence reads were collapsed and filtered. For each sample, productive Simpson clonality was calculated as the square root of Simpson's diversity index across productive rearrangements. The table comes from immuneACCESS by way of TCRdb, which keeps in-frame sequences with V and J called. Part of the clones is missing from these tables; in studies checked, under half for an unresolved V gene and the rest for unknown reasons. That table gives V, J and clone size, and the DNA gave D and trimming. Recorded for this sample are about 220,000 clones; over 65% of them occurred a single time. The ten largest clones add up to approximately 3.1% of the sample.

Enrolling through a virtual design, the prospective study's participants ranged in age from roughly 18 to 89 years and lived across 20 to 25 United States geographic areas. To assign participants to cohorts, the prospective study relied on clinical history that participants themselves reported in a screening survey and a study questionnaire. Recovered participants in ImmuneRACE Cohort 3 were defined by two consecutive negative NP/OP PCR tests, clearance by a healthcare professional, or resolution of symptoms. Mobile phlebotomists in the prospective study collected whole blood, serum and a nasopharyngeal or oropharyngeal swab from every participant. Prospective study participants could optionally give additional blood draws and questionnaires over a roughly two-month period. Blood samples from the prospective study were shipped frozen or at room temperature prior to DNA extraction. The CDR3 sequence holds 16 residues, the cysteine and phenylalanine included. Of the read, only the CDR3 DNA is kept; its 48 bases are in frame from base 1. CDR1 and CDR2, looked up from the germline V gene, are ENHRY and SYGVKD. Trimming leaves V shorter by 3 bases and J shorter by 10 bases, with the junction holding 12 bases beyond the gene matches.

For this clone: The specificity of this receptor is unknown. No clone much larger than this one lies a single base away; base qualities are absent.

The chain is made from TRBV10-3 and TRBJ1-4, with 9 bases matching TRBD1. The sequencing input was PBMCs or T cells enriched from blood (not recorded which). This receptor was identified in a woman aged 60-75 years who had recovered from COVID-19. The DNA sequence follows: TGTGCCATCAGTGACTTAGGGGGACAGGGCGTCGGAAAACTGTTTTTT. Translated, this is CAISDLGGQGVGKLFF.